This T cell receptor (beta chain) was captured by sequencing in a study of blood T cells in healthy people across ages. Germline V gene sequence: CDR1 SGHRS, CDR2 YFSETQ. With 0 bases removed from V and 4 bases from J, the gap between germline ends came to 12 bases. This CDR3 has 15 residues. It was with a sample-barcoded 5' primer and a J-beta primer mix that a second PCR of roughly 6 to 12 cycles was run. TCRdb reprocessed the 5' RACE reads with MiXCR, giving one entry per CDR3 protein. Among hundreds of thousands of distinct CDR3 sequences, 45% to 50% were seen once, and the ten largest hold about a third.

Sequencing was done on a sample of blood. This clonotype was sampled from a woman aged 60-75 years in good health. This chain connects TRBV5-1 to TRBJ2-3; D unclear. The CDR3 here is CASSLGQSDPDTQYF. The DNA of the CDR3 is TGCGCCAGCAGCTTGGGGCAGTCCGACCCAGATACGCAGTATTTT.